This TCR beta chain was identified in a study of cytotoxic CD8 clonotypes in ibrutinib-treated CLL. For the study at large: Samples showed on average about 240,000 productive templates and 80,000 to 100,000 productive rearrangements. General observations from the study: There were few public clonotypes, and on treatment they contracted or stayed stable. Investigators sampled sustained-remission and progressing patients at differing times. Clonality increased with ibrutinib response but returned toward baseline at progression.

CDR1 is MNHEY, CDR2 SVGAGI, per germline. The CDR3 contains 15 residues. V lost 4 bases, J lost 7 bases, and 17 bases lay in between. Sequencing used immunoSEQ multiplex PCR; TCRdb keeps in-frame clones, though not all of them. The data show roughly 28,000 clones, roughly 60% seen once. A remark on this clone: Its specificity is unknown.

This receptor was taken from a human donor with chronic lymphocytic leukemia. This chain joins TRBV6-5 and TRBJ1-5; D call uncertain. Specimen: PBMCs, collected before ibrutinib treatment. This chain's CDR3 is CASSSRPGSGQPQHF. As DNA, the CDR3 is TGTGCCAGCAGTTCTAGGCCGGGGTCGGGGCAGCCCCAGCATTTT.